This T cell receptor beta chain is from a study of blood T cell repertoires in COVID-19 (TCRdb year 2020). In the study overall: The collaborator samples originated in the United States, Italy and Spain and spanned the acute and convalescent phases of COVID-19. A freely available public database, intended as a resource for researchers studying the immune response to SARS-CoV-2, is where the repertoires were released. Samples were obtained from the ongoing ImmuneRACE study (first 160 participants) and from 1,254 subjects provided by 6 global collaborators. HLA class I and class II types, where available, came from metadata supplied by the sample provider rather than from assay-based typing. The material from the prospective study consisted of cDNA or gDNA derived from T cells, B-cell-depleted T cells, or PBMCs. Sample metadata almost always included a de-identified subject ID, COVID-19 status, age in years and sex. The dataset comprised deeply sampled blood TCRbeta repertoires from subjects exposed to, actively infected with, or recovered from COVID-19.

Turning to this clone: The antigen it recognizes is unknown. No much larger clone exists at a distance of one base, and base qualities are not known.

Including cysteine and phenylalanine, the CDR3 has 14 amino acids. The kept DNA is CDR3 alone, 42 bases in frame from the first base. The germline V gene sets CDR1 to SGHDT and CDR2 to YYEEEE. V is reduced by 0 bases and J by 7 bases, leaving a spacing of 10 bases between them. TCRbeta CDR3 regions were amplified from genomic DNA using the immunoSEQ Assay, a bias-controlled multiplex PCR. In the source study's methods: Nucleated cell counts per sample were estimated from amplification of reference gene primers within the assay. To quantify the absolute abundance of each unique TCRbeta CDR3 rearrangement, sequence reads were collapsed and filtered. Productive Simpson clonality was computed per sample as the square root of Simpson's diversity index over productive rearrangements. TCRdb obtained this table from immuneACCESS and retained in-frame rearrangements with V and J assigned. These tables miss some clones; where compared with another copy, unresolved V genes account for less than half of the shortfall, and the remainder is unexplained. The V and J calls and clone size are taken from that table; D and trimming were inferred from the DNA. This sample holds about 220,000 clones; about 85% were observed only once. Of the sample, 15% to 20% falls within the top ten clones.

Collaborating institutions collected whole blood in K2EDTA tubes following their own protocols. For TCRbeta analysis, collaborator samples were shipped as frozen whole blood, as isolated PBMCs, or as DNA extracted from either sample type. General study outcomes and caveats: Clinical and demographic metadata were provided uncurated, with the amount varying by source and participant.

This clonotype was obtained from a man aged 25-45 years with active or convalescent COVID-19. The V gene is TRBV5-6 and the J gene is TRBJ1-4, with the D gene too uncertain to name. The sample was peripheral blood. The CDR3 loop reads CASSLGGLGEKLFF. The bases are TGTGCCAGCAGCTTGGGCGGGTTGGGTGAAAAACTGTTTTTT.